The rows below give T cell receptor beta chains drawn from one sample of a study of human T cells and chemical hapten exposure. MiXCR was run by TCRdb on the RACE reads, yielding one entry per CDR3 protein. The table includes over 100,000 distinct CDR3 sequences, roughly a tenth detected once. The sample here was whole blood, taken in connection with sensitization to the hapten diphenylcyclopropenone (DPC). The receptors come from a woman aged 40 to 55 with alopecia areata. Some clones in this sample may be carry-over from other donors' samples. Both conserved end residues are part of each CDR3. A D gene is named only where the DNA matches it firmly. The size of a clone is reported for some rows only, either as once, few or many, or as a class for expanded clones.

.	TRBJ2-7	TRBV20-1	TRBD2	TGCAGTGCTAGCTCCCTGACTAGCGGGTCCCGAGGCTTC	CSASSLTSGSRGF
.	TRBJ2-7	TRBV20-1	.	TGCAGTGCTAGAGATCCCAGGCAGGGCTACGAGCAGTACTTC	CSARDPRQGYEQYF
few	TRBJ2-1	TRBV12-3/TRBV12-4	TRBD1	TGTGCCAGCAGTTTAGAGGGGGACAGCCGAAATTACAATGAGCAGTTCTTC	CASSLEGDSRNYNEQFF
few	TRBJ2-1	TRBV5-1	.	TGCGCCAGCAGCCTCTGGACAGTGAGCTCCTACAATGAGCAGTTCTTC	CASSLWTVSSYNEQFF
few	TRBJ1-1	TRBV6-2/TRBV6-3	.	TGTGCCAGCAGTTACTCGGGGAGCACGAACACTGAAGCTTTCTTT	CASSYSGSTNTEAFF
many	TRBJ1-1	TRBV29-1	.	TGCAGCGTTGCTAGTACGAACACTGAAGCTTTCTTT	CSVASTNTEAFF
.	TRBJ1-5	TRBV7-9	TRBD1	TGTGCCAGCAGCTCTTCCGGGACAGGCGTCTCCTATAGCAATCAGCCCCAGCATTTT	CASSSSGTGVSYSNQPQHF
.	TRBJ1-1	TRBV6-2/TRBV6-3	.	TGTGCCAGCAGTTACGTGGCAGTTCGTGAAGCTTTCTTT	CASSYVAVREAFF
many	TRBJ2-7	TRBV7-6	TRBD2	TGTGCCAGCAGCCGGACGGGGGGGACAAGCTCCTACGAGCAGTACTTC	CASSRTGGTSSYEQYF
many	TRBJ2-1	TRBV20-1	TRBD2	TGCAGTGCTAGTAGGCGCGGGGGGTACAATGAGCAGTTCTTC	CSASRRGGYNEQFF
many	TRBJ1-2	TRBV6-2/TRBV6-3	.	TGTGCCAGCAGTTTGCGGCAGGGGTATGGCTACACCTTC	CASSLRQGYGYTF
.	TRBJ2-5	TRBV29-1	.	TGCAGTGGGAACAGACAAGAGACCCAGTACTTC	CSGNRQETQYF
.	TRBJ2-6	TRBV6-2/TRBV6-3	.	TGTGCCAGCAGTTACTCGAGTGTTTTGGTCTCTGGGGCCAACGTCCTGACTTTC	CASSYSSVLVSGANVLTF
few	TRBJ2-3	TRBV2	.	TGTGCCAGCAGTGAAGTCAGGGGGGCCCTCCTCGATACGCAGTATTTT	CASSEVRGALLDTQYF
many	TRBJ2-2	TRBV12-3/TRBV12-4	.	TGTGCCAGCAGTCCCAGCAGGGGACAGAACACCGGGGAGCTGTTTTTT	CASSPSRGQNTGELFF
few	TRBJ2-7	TRBV19	TRBD2	TGTGCCACCCGCCCGGCTAGCGGGTACTCCTACGAGCAGTACTTC	CATRPASGYSYEQYF
few	TRBJ2-7	TRBV28	.	TGTGCCAGCAGTTTATTGCAGACCTACGAGCAGTACTTC	CASSLLQTYEQYF
many	TRBJ2-3	TRBV7-2	TRBD2	TGTGCCAGCAGCTTTGGCGGGGGGACCACAGATACGCAGTATTTT	CASSFGGGTTDTQYF
many	TRBJ2-2	TRBV19	.	TGTGCCAGTTCGTACGTGAACACCGGGGAGCTGTTTTTT	CASSYVNTGELFF
many	TRBJ2-7	TRBV5-8	TRBD1	TGTGCCAGCAGCTACCGGACAGGAAGCGGGCAGTACTTC	CASSYRTGSGQYF
many	TRBJ2-2	TRBV7-9	.	TGTGCCAGCAGCTTAAAGGGGGACACTTTCCCCGGGGAGCTGTTTTTT	CASSLKGDTFPGELFF
many	TRBJ1-2	TRBV12-3/TRBV12-4	.	TGTGCCAGCAGTTTGGCACCCAATGGCTACACCTTC	CASSLAPNGYTF
many	TRBJ2-3	TRBV7-7	.	TGTGCCAGCAGCTCCATAGTAGGAGATACGCAGTATTTT	CASSSIVGDTQYF
.	TRBJ2-2	TRBV6-1	.	TGTGCCAGCAGTGAGGCTCACGTACCGAACACCGGGGAGCTGTTTTTT	CASSEAHVPNTGELFF
few	TRBJ2-2	TRBV7-2	TRBD1	TGTGCCAGCAGCCCAAAGTGGGTGGGGACAGGGAACACCGGGGAGCTGTTTTTT	CASSPKWVGTGNTGELFF
.	TRBJ2-1	TRBV19	TRBD2	TGTGCCAGTAGTATAGGTACTAGCGGCCACAATGAGCAGTTCTTC	CASSIGTSGHNEQFF
few	TRBJ1-5	TRBV29-1	.	TGCAGCGTTGGACAGGAGCGCAATCAGCCCCAGCATTTT	CSVGQERNQPQHF
.	TRBJ1-2	TRBV29-1	.	TGCAGCGTCGAAGGGGACAACAATGGCTACACCTTC	CSVEGDNNGYTF
.	TRBJ2-5	TRBV7-9	TRBD2	TGTGCCCACGACCGTTTGGGACTAGCCGGAGAGACCCAGTACTTC	CAHDRLGLAGETQYF
many	TRBJ2-5	TRBV27	.	TGTGCCAGCAGTAACTGGGAGACCCAGTACTTC	CASSNWETQYF
many	TRBJ1-1	TRBV5-5	.	TGTGCCAGCAGCTCCCTGCCGGGGACTGAAGCTTTCTTT	CASSSLPGTEAFF
few	TRBJ2-5	TRBV6-6	.	TGTGCCAGCAGAACACCGGGGATAGAGACCCAGTACTTC	CASRTPGIETQYF
.	TRBJ2-7	TRBV19	.	TGTGCCAGTTCCCTTAGCACCGGTTTGTACGAGCAGTACTTC	CASSLSTGLYEQYF
few	TRBJ1-5	TRBV27	TRBD1	TGTGCCAGCAGTTTATCGGGGCAGGGGACAGGAGCGACCCAGCATTTT	CASSLSGQGTGATQHF
many	TRBJ1-1	TRBV20-1	.	TGCAGTGCTAGATTAAACCCTGAAGCTTTCTTT	CSARLNPEAFF
few	TRBJ2-7	TRBV11-2	.	TGTGCCAGCAGCTTAGTCAGTTCCTACGAGCAGTACTTC	CASSLVSSYEQYF
many	TRBJ2-5	TRBV4-1	.	TGCGCCAGCAGCCAAGGGGTTAGCGCCCAAGAGACCCAGTACTTC	CASSQGVSAQETQYF
.	TRBJ1-1	TRBV6-5	.	TGTGCCAGCGCCTTCAGTAGGAACACTGAAGCTTTCTTT	CASAFSRNTEAFF
few	TRBJ2-5	TRBV10-2	.	TGCGCCAGCAGTGAGTCGGGGAACCAAGAGACCCAGTACTTC	CASSESGNQETQYF
.	TRBJ2-7	TRBV20-1	.	TGCAGTGCTAGTGTAGGGCGAGGGGAGCAGTACTTC	CSASVGRGEQYF
many	TRBJ2-5	TRBV7-3	.	TGTGCCAGCAGCTTAACGGCAGGGGCCAGTGAGACCCAGTACTTC	CASSLTAGASETQYF
few	TRBJ2-3	TRBV7-2	TRBD1	TGTGCCAGCAGCGGGACAGGGTCCCAGGGAGATACGCAGTATTTT	CASSGTGSQGDTQYF
.	TRBJ1-2	TRBV12-3/TRBV12-4	.	TGTGCCAGCAGTCCTGTGGGGGGTAGATATGGCTACACCTTC	CASSPVGGRYGYTF
.	TRBJ2-7	TRBV3-1	.	TGTGCCAGCAGCACAGGGAGGGAGCAGTACTTC	CASSTGREQYF
many	TRBJ2-4	TRBV2	TRBD1	TGTGCCAGCAGGGGCCAAAGGACAGGGACCCTTGCAGACATTCAGTACTTC	CASRGQRTGTLADIQYF
many	TRBJ2-2	TRBV28	TRBD2	TGTGCCAGCAGTTTATCTCTTCCGGGGGGAGGCACCGGGGAGCTGTTTTTT	CASSLSLPGGGTGELFF
many	TRBJ1-2	TRBV2	TRBD1	TGTGCCAGCAGCCCAGGGACAGCCCTTTTCTATGGCTACACCTTC	CASSPGTALFYGYTF
many	TRBJ1-4	TRBV19	.	TGTGCCAGTAGCCCGGGACACAGAAATGAAAAACTGTTTTTT	CASSPGHRNEKLFF
many	TRBJ2-1	TRBV2	TRBD2	TGTGCCAGCAGTGCGGAACTCGGAGCGGGGGGGACAGTTGAGCAGTTCTTC	CASSAELGAGGTVEQFF
.	TRBJ2-7	TRBV12-3/TRBV12-4	.	TGTGCCAGCAGTCCCACCGCAGCCCTAACCTACGAGCAGTACTTC	CASSPTAALTYEQYF
many	TRBJ2-7	TRBV29-1	TRBD2	TGCAGCGCCTTGGCCGGGACTAGCATCGCCTACGAGCAGTACTTC	CSALAGTSIAYEQYF
.	TRBJ1-2	TRBV6-2/TRBV6-3	.	TGTGCCAGCAGTACTACCAGGGGTAACTATGGCTACACCTTC	CASSTTRGNYGYTF
.	TRBJ1-2	TRBV10-3	.	TGTGCCATCAGTGAGTCAAGACAGGTCTATGGCTACACCTTC	CAISESRQVYGYTF
many	TRBJ2-5	TRBV30	.	TGTGCCTGGAGTGTAGGGGTGTTGAGAGAGACCCAGTACTTC	CAWSVGVLRETQYF
few	TRBJ2-1	TRBV2	TRBD2	TGTGCCAGTACCGGGACTAGCGGGGATAATGAGCAGTTCTTC	CASTGTSGDNEQFF
few	TRBJ2-6	TRBV20-1	TRBD1	TGCAGTGCCACTTCCGGGACAGAGCGATTGTCTGGGGCCAACGTCCTGACTTTC	CSATSGTERLSGANVLTF
many	TRBJ2-1	TRBV20-1	.	TGCAGTGCTCGGACACGACTCTCCTACAATGAGCAGTTCTTC	CSARTRLSYNEQFF